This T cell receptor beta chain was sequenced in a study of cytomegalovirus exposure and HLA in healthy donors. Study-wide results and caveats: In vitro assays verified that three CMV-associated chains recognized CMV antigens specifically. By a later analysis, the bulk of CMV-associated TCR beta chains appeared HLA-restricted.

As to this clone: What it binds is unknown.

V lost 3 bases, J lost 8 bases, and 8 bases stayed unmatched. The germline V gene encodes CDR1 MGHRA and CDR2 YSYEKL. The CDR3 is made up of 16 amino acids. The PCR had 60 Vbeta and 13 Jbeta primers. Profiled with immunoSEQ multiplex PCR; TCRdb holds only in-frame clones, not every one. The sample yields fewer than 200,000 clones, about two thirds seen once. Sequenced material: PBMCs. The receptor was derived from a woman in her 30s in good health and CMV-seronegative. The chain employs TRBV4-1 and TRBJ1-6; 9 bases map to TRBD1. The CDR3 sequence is CASSHTPGQGYSPLHF. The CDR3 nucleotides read TGCGCCAGCAGCCACACTCCGGGACAGGGATATTCACCCCTCCACTTT.